This T cell receptor (beta chain) was captured by sequencing in a study of cytomegalovirus exposure and HLA in healthy donors. Overall study findings and caveats: With high specificity and sensitivity, the classifier reportedly diagnosed cytomegalovirus status. That first-cohort TCR clusters tended to co-occur in the roughly 110 validation repertoires was found in a later analysis.

Donors were drawn from the approximately 120-subject validation cohort, separate from the 666-subject first cohort. About this clone itself: Its specificity is unknown.

Assay used: immunoSEQ multiplex PCR; TCRdb lists only in-frame clones, some missing. The sample comprises over 200,000 clones, around 89% of which are singletons, and 0.3% to 0.4% rests with the top ten. The length of the CDR3 is 13 residues. Germline CDR1 reads MNHEY; CDR2 reads SVGAGI. Trimming took off 0 bases at V and 8 bases at J, with 10 bases between the two ends. The source is a woman between 18 and 29 years old in good health and CMV-seronegative. The chain combines TRBV6-5 with TRBJ1-2; perhaps TRBD1 as D (6 bases). Material: PBMCs. The CDR3 nucleotides read TGTGCCAGCAGTTACTCGTCAGGGGTCGGCTACACCTTC. Its protein product is CASSYSSGVGYTF.